The sequence of this T cell receptor beta chain was determined in a study of tumor and adjacent non-tumor tissue in lung cancer (dated by TCRdb to between 2018 and 2020). For context, the study as a whole: By cancer type, the cohort comprised some 13 adenocarcinoma patients, a couple of squamous cell carcinoma patients and 1 small cell lung cancer patient. Some 30 paired specimens, one tumor and one normal lung sample per patient, were profiled by TCRbeta CDR3 sequencing. The study compared bulk TCRbeta repertoires from lung tumor tissue and matched distant non-tumor lung tissue of roughly 14 lung cancer patients. A total of roughly 130,000,000 productive TCRbeta reads were generated by sequencing, corresponding to an average of around 4 million reads per sample. The approximately 15 patients were aged roughly 30 to 80 years, included 10 men and 5 women, and had TNM stage I to III disease. Study-wide findings and limitations: The top 100 clones accounted for a significantly larger cumulative portion of the repertoire in normal lung than in tumor tissue. Because peripheral blood was not sequenced, blood TCRbeta repertoires in the lung cancer patients of the study were not examined. Tumor tissue showed significantly higher TCR diversity (inverse Simpson) than normal lung tissue, at roughly 390 vs 170 (P = 0.0075, Mann-Whitney U test). Neither the sequencing platform nor unique molecular identifiers are named or mentioned anywhere in the methods. The cohort had only around 14 patients, and the authors noted that larger samples and more detailed clinical data are needed. Significantly higher TCR diversity was found in younger patients, and higher tumor TCR diversity was associated with shorter overall and disease-free survival.

The germline V gene yields MNHEY for CDR1 and SVGAGI for CDR2. From the cysteine up to the phenylalanine, the CDR3 has a length of 16 residues. The DNA shown is the 48-base CDR3, in frame from base 1. RNA was isolated from bulk, unsorted tissue, and RNA quality was assessed with a NanoDrop ND-1000 and an Agilent 2100. The normal lung samples consisted of distant non-tumor tissue collected more than 3 cm from the tumor edge. The donors were newly diagnosed lung cancer patients admitted for thoracic surgery in China from August to November 2014 who had not received prior chemotherapy. The study excluded patients who had received radiotherapy or chemotherapy before or who had another cancer at the same time. Surgical tissue pieces of 1-2 cm3 were preserved in RNAlater solution and were kept at -80 degrees C until use. Libraries were made using multiplex PCR. Instrument used: Illumina HiSeq 2500. TCRbeta libraries were built by three rounds of nested PCR using primers (Table S4), following protocols modified from ARM-PCR. Before sequencing, PCR products of 200-500 bp were cut from the gel and purified using the QIAquick gel extraction kit. Processing in the source paper ran as follows. Reads were cleaned with Trimmomatic, merged with FLASH into complete CDR3 sequences, and assigned to V(D)J germline segments with MiTCR. Clonal diversity was calculated as the inverse Simpson's index using VDJtools. Productive reads were defined as in-frame sequences without a premature stop codon. Using fastp at Q25 and MiXCR, TCRdb reprocessed the public reads and kept productive beta chains. Each entry is one CDR3 protein sequence, shown with its most common DNA and genes. These V and J calls derive from TCRdb rather than the authors' analysis. This sample comprises 98,000 or so distinct CDR3 sequences, 75% to 85% of them detected only once. The top ten clonotypes cover under 40% of the sample.

Concerning this clonotype: Which antigen it targets is not known. Compared with germline, one end of the junction differs, possibly owing to a read error.

This sequence was found in a man in his fifties or sixties with small cell lung cancer. Sequenced: distant non-tumor lung tissue. The V gene is TRBV6-5 and the J gene is TRBJ1-4; the D segment cannot be called with confidence. DNA sequence: TGTGCCAGTACCACCAAGAATTTAGCAACTAATGAAAAACTCTTTTTT. This yields the protein CASTTKNLATNEKLFF.